Following are 4 T cell receptor beta chains from one sample sequenced in a study of blood T cells in healthy people across ages (dated by TCRdb to between 2014 and 2017). Receptor amplification or capture employed 5' RACE. Sequencing was carried out with an Illumina HiSeq 2500. A second PCR of roughly 7 to 11 cycles was performed with a sample-barcoded 5' primer and a J-beta primer mix. The raw public reads went through TCRdb reprocessing: fastp at Q25, MiXCR clone calling, in-frame beta chains kept. Merged by CDR3 protein, the rows form single entries marked with the most common genes and DNA. The sample has 1.5 million to 2 million distinct CDR3 sequences on record, about 49% of them singletons. Of the sample, around 2.1% falls within the top ten clones. The specimen sequenced was blood. These receptor sequences come from a woman aged 40 to 50 in good health.

This clonotype was seen a handful of times. The rearrangement joins TRBV11-1 to TRBJ2-1, with D perhaps matching TRBD2 (6 bases). The germline V gene has CDR1 SGHAT and CDR2 FQDESV (reference sequence). Trimming took off 7 bases at V and 0 bases at J, with 10 bases between the two ends. CDR3 size: 14 residues. The chain's CDR3 is CASKRVISYNEQFF. CDR3 nucleotide sequence: TGTGCCAGCAAGCGGGTTATCTCCTACAATGAGCAGTTCTTC.

Regarding this clonotype: Sequence at one end of the junction differs from germline and may be a read error. The rearrangement uses TRBV4-3 and TRBJ1-6; D is unclear. The CDR3 is 15 amino acids. The V gene's germline CDR1 is LGHNA and CDR2 YSLEER. As DNA, the CDR3 is TGCGCCAGCAACCAAGATGCGCACAGCAATTCACCCCTCCACTTT. Encoded protein: CASNQDAHSNSPLHF.

CDR3 DNA: TGCAGTGCTAGAGATAGGGAGAGCGCGCGCCCCTACGAGCAGTACTTC. Amino acid sequence: CSARDRESARPYEQYF. The chain carries TRBV20-1 and TRBJ2-7; weak D call: TRBD2 (5 bases). The CDR3 contains 16 residues. Deletions cut 0 bases from V and 2 bases from J, with 17 bases between. The germline V gene encodes CDR1 DFQATT and CDR2 SNEGSKA (reference sequence).

This clonotype has just a few counts. The DNA for the CDR3 is TGTGCCAGCCCCGGACAGGGGGCTTCGTACCAAGAGACCCAGTACTTC. It encodes CASPGQGASYQETQYF. The rearrangement joins TRBV21-1 to TRBJ2-5; whether TRBD1, the table's D call, matches the DNA was not checked. TRBV21-1 is flagged as a pseudogene. The CDR3 is 16 residues long.